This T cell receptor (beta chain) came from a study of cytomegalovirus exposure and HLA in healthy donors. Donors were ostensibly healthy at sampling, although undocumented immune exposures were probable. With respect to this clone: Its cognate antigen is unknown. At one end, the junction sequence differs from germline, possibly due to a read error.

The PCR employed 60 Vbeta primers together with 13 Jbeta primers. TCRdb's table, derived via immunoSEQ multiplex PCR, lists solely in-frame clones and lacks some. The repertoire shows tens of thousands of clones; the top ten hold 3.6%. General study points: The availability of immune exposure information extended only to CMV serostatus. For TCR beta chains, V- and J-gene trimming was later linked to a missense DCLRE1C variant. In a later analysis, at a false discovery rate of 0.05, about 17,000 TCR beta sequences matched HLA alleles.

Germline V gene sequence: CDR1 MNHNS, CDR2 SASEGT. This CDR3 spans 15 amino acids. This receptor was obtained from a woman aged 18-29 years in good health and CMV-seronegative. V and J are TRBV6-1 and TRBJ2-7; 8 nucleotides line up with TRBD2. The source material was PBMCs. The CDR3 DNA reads TGTGCCAGCAGGGAAGTAAGCGGGGGAACCTACGAGCAGTACTTC. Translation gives CASREVSGGTYEQYF.